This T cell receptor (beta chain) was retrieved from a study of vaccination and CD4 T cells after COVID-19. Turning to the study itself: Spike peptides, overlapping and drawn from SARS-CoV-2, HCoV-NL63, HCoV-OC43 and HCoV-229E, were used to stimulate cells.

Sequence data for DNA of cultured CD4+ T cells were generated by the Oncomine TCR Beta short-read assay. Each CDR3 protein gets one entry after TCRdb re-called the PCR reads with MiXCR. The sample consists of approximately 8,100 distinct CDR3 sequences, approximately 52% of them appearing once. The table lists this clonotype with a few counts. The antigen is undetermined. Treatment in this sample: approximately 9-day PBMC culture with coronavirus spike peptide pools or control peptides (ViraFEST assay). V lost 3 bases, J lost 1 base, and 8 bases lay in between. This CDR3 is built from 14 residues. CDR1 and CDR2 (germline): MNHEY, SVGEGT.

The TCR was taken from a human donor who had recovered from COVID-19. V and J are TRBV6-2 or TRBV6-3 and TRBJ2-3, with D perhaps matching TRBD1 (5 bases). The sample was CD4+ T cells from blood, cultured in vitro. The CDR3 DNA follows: TGTGCCAGCAGTTATTCCAGGGGCACAGATACGCAGTATTTT. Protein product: CASSYSRGTDTQYF.